This entry is about one TCR beta chain. The data stem from a study of blood T cell repertoires in COVID-19. In the study overall: PBMCs, B-cell-depleted T cells, or T cells were the source of the cDNA or gDNA that made up the material.

Repertoires were generated with immunoSEQ multiplex PCR, while TCRdb's copy carries only in-frame clones and drops some. The data hold more than 85,000 clones, with 70% to 85% observed a single time. This clonotype was obtained from a man aged 70 or older with acute or convalescent COVID-19. Sequencing was done on a sample of peripheral blood.

CDR3 protein: CASSPQDMTQYF. CDR3 nucleotides: TGTGCCAGCAGCCCACAGGATATGACCCAGTACTTC. This chain links TRBV2 with TRBJ2-5, with D perhaps matching TRBD1 (5 bases). Trimming took off 6 bases at V and 7 bases at J, with 12 bases between the two ends. From germline, CDR1 is SNHLY and CDR2 FYNNEI. The CDR3 is 12 residues long.